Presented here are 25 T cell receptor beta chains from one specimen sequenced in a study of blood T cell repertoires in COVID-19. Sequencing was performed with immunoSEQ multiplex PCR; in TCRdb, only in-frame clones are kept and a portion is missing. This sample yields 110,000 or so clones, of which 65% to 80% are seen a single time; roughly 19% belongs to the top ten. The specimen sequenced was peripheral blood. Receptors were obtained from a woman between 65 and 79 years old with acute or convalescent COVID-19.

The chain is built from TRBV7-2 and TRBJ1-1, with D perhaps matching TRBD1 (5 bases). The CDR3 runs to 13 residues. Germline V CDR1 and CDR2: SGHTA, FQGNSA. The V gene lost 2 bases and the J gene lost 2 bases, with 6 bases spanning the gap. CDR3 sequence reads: CASSLQGNTEAFF. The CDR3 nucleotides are TGTGCCAGCAGCTTACAGGGAAACACTGAAGCTTTCTTT.

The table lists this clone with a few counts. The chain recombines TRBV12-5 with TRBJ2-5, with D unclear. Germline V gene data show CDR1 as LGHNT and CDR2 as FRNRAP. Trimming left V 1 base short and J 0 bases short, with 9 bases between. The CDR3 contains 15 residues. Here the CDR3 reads CASGLGSSYQETQYF. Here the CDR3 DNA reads TGTGCTAGTGGTTTGGGGAGTTCGTACCAAGAGACCCAGTACTTC.

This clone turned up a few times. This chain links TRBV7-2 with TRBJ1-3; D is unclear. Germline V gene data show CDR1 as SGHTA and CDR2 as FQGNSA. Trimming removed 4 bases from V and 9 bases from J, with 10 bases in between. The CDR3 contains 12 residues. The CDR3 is CASSWADSTIYF. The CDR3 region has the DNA TGTGCCAGCAGCTGGGCCGATAGCACCATATATTTT.

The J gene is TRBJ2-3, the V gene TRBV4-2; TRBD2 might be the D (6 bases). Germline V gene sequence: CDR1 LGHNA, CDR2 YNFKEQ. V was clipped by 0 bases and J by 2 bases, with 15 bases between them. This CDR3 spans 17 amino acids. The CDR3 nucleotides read TGTGCCAGCAGCCAAGATGCCGGCGGGACTGACACAGATACGCAGTATTTT. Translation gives CASSQDAGGTDTDTQYF.

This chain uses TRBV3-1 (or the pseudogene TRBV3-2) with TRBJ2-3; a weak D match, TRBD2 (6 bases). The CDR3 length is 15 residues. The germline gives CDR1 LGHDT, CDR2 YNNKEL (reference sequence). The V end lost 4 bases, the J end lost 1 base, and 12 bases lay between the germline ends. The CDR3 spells CASSLRTGGTDTQYF. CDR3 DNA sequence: TGTGCCAGCAGCCTTCGGACGGGGGGCACAGATACGCAGTATTTT.

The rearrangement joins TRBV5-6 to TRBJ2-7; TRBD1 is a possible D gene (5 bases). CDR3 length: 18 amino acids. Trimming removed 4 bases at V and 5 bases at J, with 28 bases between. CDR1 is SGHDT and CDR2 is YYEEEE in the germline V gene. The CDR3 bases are TGTGCCAGCAGCGGGTGGGTCCCAGAAAGGGGTTGGGGTCACGAGCAGTACTTC. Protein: CASSGWVPERGWGHEQYF.

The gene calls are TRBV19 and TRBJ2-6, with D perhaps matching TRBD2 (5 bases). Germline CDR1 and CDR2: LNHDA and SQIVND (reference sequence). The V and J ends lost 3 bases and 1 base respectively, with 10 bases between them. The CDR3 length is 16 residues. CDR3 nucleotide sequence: TGTGCCAGTAGTATCGGGGTAGCATCTGGGGCCAACGTCCTGACTTTC. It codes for CASSIGVASGANVLTF.

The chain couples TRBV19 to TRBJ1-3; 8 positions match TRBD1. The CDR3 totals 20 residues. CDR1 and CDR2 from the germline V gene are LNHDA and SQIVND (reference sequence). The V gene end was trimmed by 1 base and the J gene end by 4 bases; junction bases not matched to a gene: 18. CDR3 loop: CASSIVLIGRTGSRGNTIYF. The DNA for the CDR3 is TGTGCCAGTAGTATAGTACTAATAGGGAGGACAGGGTCGAGAGGAAACACCATATATTTT.

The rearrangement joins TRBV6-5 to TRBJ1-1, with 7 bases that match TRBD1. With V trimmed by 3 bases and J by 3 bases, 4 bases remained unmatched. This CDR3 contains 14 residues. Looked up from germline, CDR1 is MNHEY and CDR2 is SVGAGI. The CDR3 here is CASSYDRADTEAFF. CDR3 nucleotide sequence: TGTGCCAGCAGTTATGACAGGGCGGACACTGAAGCTTTCTTT.

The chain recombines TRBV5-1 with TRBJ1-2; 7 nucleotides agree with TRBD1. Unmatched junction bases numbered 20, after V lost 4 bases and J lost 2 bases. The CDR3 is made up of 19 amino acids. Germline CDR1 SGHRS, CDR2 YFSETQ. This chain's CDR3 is CASSRPGMGAGGANYGYTF. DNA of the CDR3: TGCGCCAGCAGCCGCCCTGGGATGGGAGCAGGGGGAGCAAACTATGGCTACACCTTC.

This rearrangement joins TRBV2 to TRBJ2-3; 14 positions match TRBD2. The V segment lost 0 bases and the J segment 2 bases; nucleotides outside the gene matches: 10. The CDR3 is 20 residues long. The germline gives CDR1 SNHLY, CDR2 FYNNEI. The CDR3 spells CASSEALLTSGGDDTDTQYF. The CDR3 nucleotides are TGTGCCAGCAGTGAAGCGCTTTTGACTAGCGGGGGGGACGACACAGATACGCAGTATTTT.

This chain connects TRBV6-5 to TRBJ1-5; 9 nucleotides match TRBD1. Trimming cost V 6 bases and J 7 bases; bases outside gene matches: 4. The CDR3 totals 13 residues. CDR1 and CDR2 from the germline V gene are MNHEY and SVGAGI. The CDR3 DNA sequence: TGTGCCAGCAGCGGGACAGGGAAACAGCCCCAGCATTTT. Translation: CASSGTGKQPQHF.

CDR3 in amino acids: CASSETGVETQYF. The CDR3 DNA sequence: TGTGCCAGCAGCGAGACAGGGGTAGAGACCCAGTACTTC. This chain uses TRBV5-6 with TRBJ2-5; 8 positions match TRBD1. The V segment lost 4 bases and the J segment 4 bases; nucleotides outside the gene matches: 3. The CDR3 contains 13 residues. CDR1 and CDR2 from the germline V gene are SGHDT and YYEEEE.

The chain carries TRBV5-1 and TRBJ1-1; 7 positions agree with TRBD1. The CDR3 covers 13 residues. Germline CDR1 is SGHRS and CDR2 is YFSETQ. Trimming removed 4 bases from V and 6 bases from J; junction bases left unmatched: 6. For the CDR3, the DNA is TGCGCCAGCAGCATAACAGGGGTCCCTGAAGCTTTCTTT. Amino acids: CASSITGVPEAFF.

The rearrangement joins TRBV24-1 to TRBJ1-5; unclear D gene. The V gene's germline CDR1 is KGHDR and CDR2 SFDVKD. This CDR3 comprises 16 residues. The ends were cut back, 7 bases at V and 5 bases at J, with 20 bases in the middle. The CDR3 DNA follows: TGTGCCACCAGGGAGAATCAGCGGCAGATTGATCAGCCCCAGCATTTT. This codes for CATRENQRQIDQPQHF.

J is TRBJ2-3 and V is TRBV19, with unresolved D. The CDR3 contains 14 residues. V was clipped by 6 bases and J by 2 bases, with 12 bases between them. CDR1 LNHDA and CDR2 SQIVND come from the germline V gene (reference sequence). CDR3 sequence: CASRTGLNTDTQYF. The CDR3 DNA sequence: TGTGCCAGTAGGACTGGGTTAAACACAGATACGCAGTATTTT.

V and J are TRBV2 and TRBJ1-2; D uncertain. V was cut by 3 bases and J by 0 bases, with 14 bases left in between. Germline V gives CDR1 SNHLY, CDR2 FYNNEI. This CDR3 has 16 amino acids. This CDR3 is CASSEGRILANYGYTF. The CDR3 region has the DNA TGTGCCAGCAGTGAGGGGAGGATATTAGCTAACTATGGCTACACCTTC.

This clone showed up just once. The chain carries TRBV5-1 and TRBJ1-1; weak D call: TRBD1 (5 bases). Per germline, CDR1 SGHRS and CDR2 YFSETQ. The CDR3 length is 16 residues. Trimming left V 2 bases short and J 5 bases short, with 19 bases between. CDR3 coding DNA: TGCGCCAGCAGCTTCCTCCGCATCGGGGGGAAAACTGAAGCTTTCTTT. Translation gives CASSFLRIGGKTEAFF.

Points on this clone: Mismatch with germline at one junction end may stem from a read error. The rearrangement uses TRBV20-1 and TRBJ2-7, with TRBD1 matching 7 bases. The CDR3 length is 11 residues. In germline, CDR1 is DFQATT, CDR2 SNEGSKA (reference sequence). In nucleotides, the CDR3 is TGCAGTGCTAGCCAACAGACAGGGCGCCTGTTC. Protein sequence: CSASQQTGRLF.

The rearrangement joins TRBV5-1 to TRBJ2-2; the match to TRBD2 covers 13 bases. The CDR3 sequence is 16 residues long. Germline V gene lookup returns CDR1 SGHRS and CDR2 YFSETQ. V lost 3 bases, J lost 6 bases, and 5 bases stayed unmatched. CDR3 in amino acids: CASSSHTSGGAGELFF. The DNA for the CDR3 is TGCGCCAGCAGCTCCCATACTAGCGGGGGGGCCGGGGAGCTGTTTTTT.

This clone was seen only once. Written as DNA, the CDR3 is TGTGCCAGCAGTGAATTTCAGGGTAGGTTCTACGAGCAGTACTTC. Translation: CASSEFQGRFYEQYF. The chain uses TRBV6-1 and TRBJ2-7, with D perhaps TRBD1 (5 bases). The V gene lost 2 bases and the J gene lost 3 bases, with 14 bases spanning the gap. Germline V gene lookup returns CDR1 MNHNS and CDR2 SASEGT. The CDR3 is made up of 15 amino acids.

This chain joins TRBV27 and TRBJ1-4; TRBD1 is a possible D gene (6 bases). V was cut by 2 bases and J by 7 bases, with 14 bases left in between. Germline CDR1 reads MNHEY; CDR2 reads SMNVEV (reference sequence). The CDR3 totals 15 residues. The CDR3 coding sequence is TGTGCCAGCAGTTTAATTGGTACAGGGCCTGAAAAACTGTTTTTT. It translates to CASSLIGTGPEKLFF.

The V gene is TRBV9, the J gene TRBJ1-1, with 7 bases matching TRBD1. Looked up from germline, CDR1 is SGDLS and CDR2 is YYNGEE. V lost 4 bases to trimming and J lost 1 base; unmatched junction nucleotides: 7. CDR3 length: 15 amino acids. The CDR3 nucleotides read TGTGCCAGCAGCCCTCACCAGGGGGGGAACACTGAAGCTTTCTTT. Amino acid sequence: CASSPHQGGNTEAFF.

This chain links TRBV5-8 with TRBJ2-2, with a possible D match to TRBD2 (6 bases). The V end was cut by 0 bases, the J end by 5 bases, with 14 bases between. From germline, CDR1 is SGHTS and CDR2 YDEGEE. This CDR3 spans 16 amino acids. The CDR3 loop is CASSLGVAVRTGELFF. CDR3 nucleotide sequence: TGTGCCAGCAGCTTGGGAGTAGCGGTTAGGACCGGGGAGCTGTTTTTT.

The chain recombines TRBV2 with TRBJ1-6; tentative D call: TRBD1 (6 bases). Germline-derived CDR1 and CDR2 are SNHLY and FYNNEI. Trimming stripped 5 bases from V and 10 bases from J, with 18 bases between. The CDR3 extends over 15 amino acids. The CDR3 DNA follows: TGTGCCAGCAGTTTGGGGCAGGGGAGAAACTCACCCCTCCACTTT. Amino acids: CASSLGQGRNSPLHF.